This T cell receptor (beta chain) appears in the sequencing data of a study of cytomegalovirus exposure and HLA in healthy donors. Findings and limits, study-wide: Sequencing likely generated an artifact that appeared as a cluster of highly shared sequence variants.

The V and J ends lost 0 bases and 3 bases, in that order; junction bases with no gene match: 3. The germline CDR1 and CDR2 sequences are SGHNT and YYREEE (reference sequence). CDR3 size: 14 residues. PCR used 60 Vbeta primers and 13 Jbeta primers. Sequenced by immunoSEQ multiplex PCR; TCRdb stores in-frame clones only, minus some. This table has around 40,000 clones, around 73% appearing once. As for this clone: Its matching antigen is unknown.

The specimen was PBMCs. This clonotype was sampled from a woman younger than 45 in good health and CMV-seronegative. The chain uses TRBV5-4 and TRBJ2-7; TRBD1 matches 7 bases. CDR3 nucleotides: TGTGCCAGCAGCTTGGCCGGGACAGACTACGAGCAGTACTTC. Amino acid sequence: CASSLAGTDYEQYF.